One and the same sample provided the 31 T cell receptor beta chains below, sequenced in a study of T-cell reconstitution after alpha-beta-depleted transplantation in children listed by TCRdb under 2016. The treatment or condition tag for this specimen amounts to: allogeneic hematopoietic cell transplantation with graft depleted of TCRalphabeta T cells and CD19 B cells. The protocol used for the library was PCR. Sequencing used an Illumina HiSeq 2500. TCR library preparation used molecular barcoding, with unique molecular identifiers applied to normalize quantification of the TCRbeta repertoire. TCRdb reprocessing: public reads trimmed at Q25 with fastp, clones called with MiXCR, in-frame beta chains kept. Each entry is one CDR3 protein sequence, shown with its most common DNA and genes. The sample data list tens of thousands of distinct CDR3 sequences, and less than 55% of these were observed just once. Jointly, the top ten make up 98% of the sample.

The material sequenced was PBMCs, mostly from graft donor cells, taken 360 days after TCRalphabeta/CD19-depleted stem cell transplant. The receptors shown here come from a male patient younger than 18 who had a stem cell transplant for acute lymphoblastic leukemia, so the T cells may come from the graft donor.

The chain joins TRBV11-2 to TRBJ1-1, with D possibly TRBD1 on 6 matching bases. Germline CDR1 SGHAT, CDR2 FQNNGV. V lost 3 bases and J lost 4, with 12 bases in between. The length of the CDR3 is 14 residues. The CDR3 bases are TGTGCCAGCAGCTTTGCCACAGGGATCACTGAAGCTTTCTTT. Its translation: CASSFATGITEAFF. Full variable domain (outside the CDR3, taken from reference TRBV11-2 and TRBJ1-1): EAGVAQSPRYKIIEKRQSVAFWCNPISGHATLYWYQQILGQGPKLLIQFQNNGVVDDSQLPKDRFSAERLKGVDSTLKIQPAKLEDSAVYLCASSFATGITEAFFGQGTRLTVV.

CDR3 sequence: CASSTGGANTGELFF. The CDR3 coding sequence is TGTGCCAGCAGTACAGGGGGCGCGAACACCGGGGAGCTGTTTTTT. The chain has TRBV9 and TRBJ2-2, with 9 bases that match TRBD1. The junction had 2 bases not matched to a gene; V was cut back by 5 bases and J by 0 bases. Germline values: CDR1 SGDLS, CDR2 YYNGEE. The CDR3 is 15 residues long.

This chain uses TRBV6-5 with TRBJ2-7; no firm D call. The germline V gene encodes CDR1 MNHEY and CDR2 SVGAGI. Trimming took off 2 bases at V and 7 bases at J, with 18 bases between the two ends. The CDR3 spans 15 residues. The CDR3 loop reads CASSYQGQNPREQYF. The CDR3 DNA sequence: TGTGCCAGCAGTTACCAAGGGCAGAACCCTCGAGAGCAGTACTTC.

This clonotype was observed a few times. The chain employs TRBV7-3 and TRBJ2-7, with D hard to call. Germline loops: CDR1 SGHTA, CDR2 FQGTGA. Trimming left V 1 base short and J 6 bases short, with 19 bases between. The CDR3 is 16 residues long. CDR3 residues: CASSLKDFHQRCEQYF. The CDR3 DNA is TGTGCCAGCAGCTTAAAAGACTTCCATCAGAGATGCGAGCAGTACTTC.

CDR3 sequence: CAKRDRGDNEQFF. The CDR3 DNA sequence: TGTGCCAAGCGGGACAGGGGAGACAATGAGCAGTTCTTC. J is TRBJ2-1 and V is TRBV24-1; 10 bases match TRBD1. Germline V gives CDR1 KGHDR, CDR2 SFDVKD. The CDR3 sequence is 13 residues long. V lost 11 bases to trimming and J lost 5 bases; unmatched junction nucleotides: 5.

This clonotype showed up just a few times. This chain joins TRBV7-2 and TRBJ2-7; D might be TRBD1 (6 bases). The CDR3 is 15 amino acids. V shed 0 bases and J shed 3 bases, with 12 bases lying between them. Germline CDR1 and CDR2: SGHTA and FQGNSA. The CDR3: CASSLALTGNYEQYF. The CDR3 nucleotides are TGTGCCAGCAGCTTAGCCCTGACAGGAAACTACGAGCAGTACTTC.

The sample holds many counts of this clonotype. The chain carries TRBV12-3 or TRBV12-4 and TRBJ1-5; a weak D match, TRBD1 (6 bases). The CDR3 covers 15 residues. With 2 bases removed from V and 7 bases from J, the gap between germline ends came to 15 bases. CDR3 nucleotides: TGTGCCAGCAGTTTATCGTACAGGGCGTTCCAGCCCCAGCATTTT. This translates into CASSLSYRAFQPQHF.

This clonotype was picked up a small number of times. V gene TRBV12-3 or TRBV12-4 combines with J gene TRBJ2-2; D unclear. Trimming took 1 base from V and 1 from J, leaving 7 bases between them. The CDR3 runs to 15 residues. The CDR3 DNA reads TGTGCCAGCAGTTTAGGTAGGGTGAACACCGGGGAGCTGTTTTTT. Protein product: CASSLGRVNTGELFF.

This clonotype has a handful of counts. This rearrangement joins TRBV27 to TRBJ2-7; maybe TRBD1 (5 bases). V lost 3 bases to trimming and J lost 0 bases, with 9 bases between them. This CDR3 has 14 amino acids. The germline CDR1 and CDR2 sequences are MNHEY and SMNVEV (reference sequence). The DNA for the CDR3 is TGTGCCAGCAGTTTGAAGGGGTTCTCCTACGAGCAGTACTTC. Its protein product is CASSLKGFSYEQYF.

This chain links TRBV29-1 with TRBJ2-7, with a possible D match to TRBD1 (5 bases). The CDR3 has 15 amino acids. Germline CDR1 reads SQVTM; CDR2 reads ANQGSEA. V was pared by 0 bases and J by 2 bases, with 14 bases between. CDR3 protein: CSVEDHRQGTYEQYF. The CDR3 DNA sequence: TGCAGCGTTGAAGATCATAGGCAGGGTACCTACGAGCAGTACTTC.

The gene calls are TRBV7-2 and TRBJ2-4, with unresolved D. The germline gives CDR1 SGHTA, CDR2 FQGNSA. This CDR3 contains 15 residues. V was pared by 5 bases and J by 0 bases, with 11 bases between. The CDR3 is CASSRPDLAKNIQYF. CDR3 nucleotides: TGTGCCAGCAGCCGGCCAGATTTAGCCAAAAACATTCAGTACTTC.

This clonotype was seen a handful of times. The V gene is TRBV4-1, the J gene TRBJ2-7; 10 bases are a match to TRBD1. The germline V gene encodes CDR1 MGHRA and CDR2 YSYEKL. Trimming removed 1 base from V and 3 bases from J; junction bases left unmatched: 12. The CDR3 sequence is 18 residues long. CDR3 in DNA: TGCGCCAGCAGCCAAGGCATAGGGGACAGGGGCGCGAGCTACGAGCAGTACTTC. This sequence encodes CASSQGIGDRGASYEQYF.

This clonotype was observed a few times. V usage is TRBV14 and J usage is TRBJ1-1; D not resolved. The germline V gene has CDR1 SGHDN and CDR2 FVKESK. The length of the CDR3 is 13 residues. V was shortened by 2 bases and J by 5 bases, with 9 bases between the two germline ends. The CDR3 reads CASSQLPGTEAFF. The CDR3 nucleotides read TGTGCCAGCAGCCAACTTCCGGGGACTGAAGCTTTCTTT.

V usage is TRBV5-5 and J usage is TRBJ1-1; tentative D call: TRBD1 (6 bases). This CDR3 spans 13 amino acids. Trimming left V 3 bases short and J 3 bases short, with 9 bases between. The germline CDR1 and CDR2 sequences are SGHKS and YYEKEE (reference sequence). CDR3 nucleotides: TGTGCCAGCAGCTGGGACATCTACACTGAAGCTTTCTTT. Translation: CASSWDIYTEAFF.

The chain couples TRBV27 to TRBJ2-2; D remains unclear. This CDR3 contains 13 residues. Germline V lookup: CDR1 MNHEY, CDR2 SMNVEV (reference sequence). V was cut by 2 bases and J by 6 bases, with 7 bases left in between. This chain's CDR3 is CASSLTLPGELFF. The CDR3 DNA reads TGTGCCAGCAGTTTAACCCTCCCCGGGGAGCTGTTTTTT.

CDR3 sequence: CASSYLSPQETQYF. CDR3 DNA sequence: TGCGCCAGCAGCTACTTATCTCCACAAGAGACCCAGTACTTC. The chain joins TRBV5-1 to TRBJ2-5; D is unresolved. The CDR3 has 14 amino acids. CDR1 SGHRS and CDR2 YFSETQ come from the germline V gene. The ends were cut back, 3 bases at V and 2 bases at J, with 11 bases in the middle.

The J gene is TRBJ2-5, the V gene TRBV3-1, with D perhaps assigned TRBD1 or TRBD2 (5 bases each). V lost 1 base to trimming and J lost 6 bases, with 18 bases between them. CDR1 is LGHDT and CDR2 is YNNKEL in the germline V gene (reference sequence). The CDR3 totals 16 residues. CDR3 bases: TGTGCCAGCAGCCAAGGCCCAGGGACCCTCGGGAAGACCCAGTACTTC. Encoded protein: CASSQGPGTLGKTQYF.

The DNA for the CDR3 is TGTGCCAGCAGCCTCCCGGGACGGTACAATGAGCAGTTCTTC. Its translation is CASSLPGRYNEQFF. The V and J genes are TRBV9 and TRBJ2-1; D possibly matches TRBD1 or TRBD2 (5 bases each). V was shortened by 4 bases and J by 4 bases, with 12 bases between the two germline ends. Germline CDR1 and CDR2: SGDLS and YYNGEE. There are 14 residues in the CDR3.

The chain is built from TRBV27 and TRBJ2-7; 7 bases are shared with TRBD2. The germline V gene has CDR1 MNHEY and CDR2 SMNVEV (reference sequence). V dropped 2 bases and J dropped 2; count of bases not matched to a gene: 9. The CDR3 sequence is 16 residues long. The CDR3 sequence: CASSLVLREGPYEQYF. In DNA form, the CDR3 reads TGTGCCAGCAGTTTAGTATTGAGGGAGGGGCCCTACGAGCAGTACTTC.

This clonotype was counted between two and nine times. The germline gene is not matched at one end of the junction; a read error may be the cause. The chain couples TRBV12-3 or TRBV12-4 to TRBJ2-5; no definite D call. The CDR3 runs 10 residues. The CDR3 DNA sequence: TGTGCCAGCAGTCAAGGGACCCAGTACTTC. Translated, it gives CASSQGTQYF.

The V gene is TRBV12-3 or TRBV12-4, the J gene TRBJ2-1, with TRBD1 matching over 8 bases. The CDR3 loop spans 15 amino acids. V was clipped by 6 bases and J by 5 bases; unmatched bases: 9. CDR3 protein: CASRATGQGDNEQFF. CDR3 in DNA: TGTGCCAGCAGGGCCACCGGACAGGGCGACAATGAGCAGTTCTTC.

The gene calls are TRBV5-5 and TRBJ2-2; D is possibly TRBD1 or TRBD2 (5 bases each). V was clipped by 1 base and J by 0 bases, with 7 bases between them. This CDR3 has 15 amino acids. CDR1 and CDR2 from the germline V gene are SGHKS and YYEKEE (reference sequence). The CDR3 nucleotides read TGTGCCAGCAGCTTGACGGGGCCGAACACCGGGGAGCTGTTTTTT. This sequence encodes CASSLTGPNTGELFF.

The V gene is TRBV6-1, the J gene TRBJ2-1; 8 bases agree with TRBD1. Germline CDR1 and CDR2: MNHNS and SASEGT. V lost 3 bases to trimming and J lost 7 bases; unmatched junction nucleotides: 8. This CDR3 has 15 residues. The chain's CDR3 is CASSDGQGIRNEQFF. The CDR3 DNA reads TGTGCCAGCAGTGATGGACAGGGAATTCGTAATGAGCAGTTCTTC.

Regarding this clonotype: One junction end does not reproduce the germline sequence, and a read error may be involved. This chain joins TRBV12-3 or TRBV12-4 and TRBJ2-3; TRBD2 matches 9 bases. The CDR3 length is 15 residues. The CDR3: CASSVAGAFPDTQYF. The CDR3 DNA follows: TGTGCCAGCAGTGTAGCGGGAGCATTCCCAGATACGCAGTATTTT.

Only a few counts were recorded for this clonotype. The chain employs TRBV11-2 and TRBJ2-4; D possibly corresponds to TRBD1 (6 bases). CDR1 is SGHAT and CDR2 is FQNNGV in the germline V gene. Trimming removed 3 bases at V and 1 base at J, with 7 bases between. The CDR3 spans 14 residues. Here the CDR3 DNA reads TGTGCCAGCAGCTTTGGGGGCGCCAAAAACATTCAGTACTTC. This encodes CASSFGGAKNIQYF. The variable domain in full, with the rest retrieved from reference TRBV11-2 and TRBJ2-4, is EAGVAQSPRYKIIEKRQSVAFWCNPISGHATLYWYQQILGQGPKLLIQFQNNGVVDDSQLPKDRFSAERLKGVDSTLKIQPAKLEDSAVYLCASSFGGAKNIQYFGAGTRLSVL.

The table lists this clonotype with a few counts. DNA of the CDR3: TGTGCCAGCAGTTTAGCAATCGGTATGGCCCATGAGCAGTTCTTC. Its protein product is CASSLAIGMAHEQFF. The V and J genes are TRBV27 and TRBJ2-1; D is unresolved. CDR1 and CDR2 from the germline V gene are MNHEY and SMNVEV (reference sequence). This CDR3 is 15 amino acids long. Trimming took 2 bases from V and 8 from J, leaving 16 bases between them.

The rearrangement joins TRBV3-1 to TRBJ2-3, with TRBD2 identical over 11 bases. Germline V gene lookup returns CDR1 LGHDT and CDR2 YNNKEL (reference sequence). V trimming: 0 bases; J trimming: 3 bases; junction bases outside the gene matches: 14. CDR3 size: 20 residues. The CDR3 sequence is CASSQEDGLAGLLGTDTQYF. The DNA of the CDR3 is TGTGCCAGCAGCCAAGAAGACGGACTAGCGGGCCTTCTTGGGACAGATACGCAGTATTTT.

This sequence joins TRBV28 and TRBJ2-7; D is unclear. The CDR3 has 17 amino acids. Trimming pared 2 bases from V and 3 bases from J, leaving 20 bases between. Germline CDR1 and CDR2: MDHEN and SYDVKM. The CDR3 sequence is CASSLVGRLVYGYEQYF. The CDR3 DNA reads as TGTGCCAGCAGTTTAGTCGGACGTCTCGTATATGGCTACGAGCAGTACTTC.

The chain combines TRBV27 with TRBJ2-5; D remains unclear. The CDR3 contains 9 residues. Between the trimmed V and J ends, which lost 7 bases and 3 bases, there was a span of 0 bases. Germline V gives CDR1 MNHEY, CDR2 SMNVEV (reference sequence). This chain's CDR3 is CASKETQYF. DNA of the CDR3: TGTGCCAGCAAAGAGACCCAGTACTTC.

The J gene is TRBJ2-3, the V gene TRBV20-1; D not resolved. Germline CDR1 and CDR2: DFQATT and SNEGSKA (reference sequence). This CDR3 is 12 amino acids long. The V end lost 0 bases, the J end lost 2 bases, and 3 bases lay between the germline ends. The CDR3 loop reads CSAREVTDTQYF. The CDR3 DNA is TGCAGTGCTAGAGAGGTCACAGATACGCAGTATTTT.

This chain joins TRBV6-5 and TRBJ2-3; TRBD1 aligns across 7 bases. Trimming removed 6 bases from V and 0 bases from J; junction bases left unmatched: 6. Looked up from germline, CDR1 is MNHEY and CDR2 is SVGAGI. The CDR3 has 15 residues. The CDR3 reads CASSYRGSSTDTQYF. The CDR3, as DNA: TGTGCCAGCAGCTACAGGGGATCTAGCACAGATACGCAGTATTTT.